This T cell receptor (beta chain) is from a study of PD-L1 blockade in urothelial cancer. Study-level information: Dosed intravenously at 1,200 mg every 3 weeks, atezolizumab was initiated by patients at some point between 2014 and 2016.

Study observations and caveats: Below-median pretreatment blood TCR clonality predicted better survival.

As to this clone: Its antigen remains unidentified.

Sequencing used immunoSEQ multiplex PCR; TCRdb keeps in-frame clones, though not all of them. The profile shows some 77,000 clones, roughly 90% of them singletons. CDR3 length: 12 amino acids. Trimming removed 7 bases from V and 3 bases from J; junction bases left unmatched: 2. CDR1 SQVTM and CDR2 ANQGSEA come from the germline V gene. The sequence was obtained from a woman aged 70-85 years with urothelial cancer. The sequencing used PBMCs, collected around atezolizumab (anti-PD-L1) treatment. V gene TRBV29-1 combines with J gene TRBJ2-5, with 10 bases matching TRBD1. The CDR3 here is CSGGTGEETQYF. The CDR3 DNA reads TGCAGCGGAGGGACAGGGGAAGAGACCCAGTACTTC.